Listed here is a single T cell receptor beta chain. The data belong to a study of CD8 T cells in Susac syndrome. This CDR3 is 14 amino acids long. V was cut by 1 base and J by 9 bases, with 10 bases left in between. cDNA came from about 0.5 to 1 ug RNA primed by random hexamers. Amplification of TCR beta CDR3 spanned 54 Vbeta and 13 Jbeta via immunoSEQ multiplex PCR. One entry per CDR3 protein, called by TCRdb with MiXCR from the immunoSEQ multiplex PCR reads. The profile shows about 430,000 distinct CDR3 sequences, approximately 85% of them singletons. Sequencing used CD8+ T cells from PBMCs. This TCR was sampled from a human donor with multiple sclerosis. V usage is TRBV12-3 or TRBV12-4 and J usage is TRBJ1-6; D remains ambiguous. The CDR3: CASSLGPRGSPLHF. CDR3 DNA: TGTGCCAGCAGTTTAGGGCCTCGGGGTTCACCCCTCCACTTT.